A selection of T cell receptor beta chains follows, all from one sample in a study of blood T cell repertoires in COVID-19. TCRdb keeps only in-frame clones here, not all; method: immunoSEQ multiplex PCR. The table lists 210,000 or so clones, roughly 94% of them singletons. Sequencing was performed on peripheral blood. The source of these receptors is a man aged 25-45 years with acute or convalescent COVID-19. Each CDR3 is given without its conserved first and last residue. The order of the fields is D gene, V gene, J gene, CDR3 protein. D genes are given only for firm matches.

TRBD2	TRBV30	TRBJ2-7	AWASGRGEQY
NA	TRBV19	TRBJ2-2	ASSIDRGTGELF
TRBD2	TRBV19	TRBJ2-1	ASSIGTSPYNEQF
NA	TRBV25-1	TRBJ1-2	ASSDLTGPVPIS
TRBD1	TRBV13	TRBJ1-1	ASSSGQSNTEAF
NA	TRBV9	TRBJ2-3	ATPRGAGVWTDTQY
TRBD2	TRBV24-1	TRBJ2-5	ATSDFGAGLAGGSSAETQY
NA	TRBV7-8	TRBJ1-5	ASSPTNQPQH
NA	TRBV19	TRBJ1-5	ASSRGDSNQPQH
NA	TRBV5-1	TRBJ2-5	ASGRGSGQETQY
NA	TRBV14	TRBJ2-7	ASSQEAGVYSYEQY
NA	TRBV10-1	TRBJ1-1	ASSEEGLFMNTEAF
TRBD1	TRBV28	TRBJ1-6	ASTPFRDRGVNSPLH
TRBD1	TRBV7-9	TRBJ2-7	ASSPLSWDRAFYEQY
NA	TRBV7-3	TRBJ2-1	ASSSPPSRIGEQF
TRBD2	TRBV23-1	TRBJ2-1	ASSQTSPGGNEQF
NA	TRBV5-5	TRBJ1-1	ASSSPPTANTEAF
NA	TRBV9	TRBJ2-6	ASSVAPSGANVLT
NA	TRBV6-1	TRBJ2-5	ASSETTSQETQY
NA	TRBV24-1	TRBJ2-6	ATSGAGRRSEPSGANVLT
NA	TRBV6-5	TRBJ1-2	ASSNGRSYGYT
NA	TRBV3-1/TRBV3-2	TRBJ2-7	ASSQEDGLYEQY
TRBD2	TRBV25-1	TRBJ2-5	ASSNYGGGQETQY
NA	TRBV4-1	TRBJ1-1	ASSQDAVPDEAF
NA	TRBV5-1	TRBJ2-5	ASSLQVSETQY
TRBD1	TRBV28	TRBJ2-5	ASSSMDRGFRRETQY